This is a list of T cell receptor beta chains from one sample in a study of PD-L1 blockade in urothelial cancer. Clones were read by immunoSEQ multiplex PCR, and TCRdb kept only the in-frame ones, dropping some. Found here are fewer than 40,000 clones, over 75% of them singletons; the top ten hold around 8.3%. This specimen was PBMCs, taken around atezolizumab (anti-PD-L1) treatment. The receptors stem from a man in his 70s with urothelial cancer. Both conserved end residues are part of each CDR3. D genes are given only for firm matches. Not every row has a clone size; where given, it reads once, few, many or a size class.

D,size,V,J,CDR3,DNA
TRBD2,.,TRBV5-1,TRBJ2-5,CASSLGPAGGTETQYF,TGCGCCAGCAGCTTGGGCCCAGCGGGAGGAACAGAGACCCAGTACTTC
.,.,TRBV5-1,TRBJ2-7,CASSSGHGIVYEQYF,TGCGCCAGCAGCTCGGGACACGGGATAGTCTACGAGCAGTACTTC
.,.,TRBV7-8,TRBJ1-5,CASSLGQMAVGPQHF,TGTGCCAGCAGCTTAGGACAGATGGCCGTGGGGCCCCAGCATTTT
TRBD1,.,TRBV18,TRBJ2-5,CASSPNRQGSKTQYF,TGTGCCAGCTCACCCAATCGACAGGGATCAAAGACCCAGTACTTC
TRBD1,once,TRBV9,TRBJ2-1,CASSSQGAAYNEQFF,TGTGCCAGCAGCTCACAGGGGGCAGCCTACAATGAGCAGTTCTTC
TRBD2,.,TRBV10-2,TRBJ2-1,CASSETLAGGNEQFF,TGCGCCAGCAGTGAGACACTAGCGGGAGGGAATGAGCAGTTCTTC
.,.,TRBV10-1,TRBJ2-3,CASSETAGRQDTQYF,TGCGCCAGCAGTGAGACGGCAGGGCGTCAAGATACGCAGTATTTT
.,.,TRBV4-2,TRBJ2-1,CASSQEVASYNEQFF,TGTGCCAGCAGCCAAGAAGTAGCCTCCTACAATGAGCAGTTCTTC
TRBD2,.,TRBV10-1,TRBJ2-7,CASSDGLAGAEQYF,TGCGCCAGCAGTGATGGACTAGCGGGAGCCGAGCAGTACTTC
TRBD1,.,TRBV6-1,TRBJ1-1,CASSSGGGSGTEAFF,TGTGCCAGCAGCTCAGGGGGAGGCTCGGGTACTGAAGCTTTCTTT
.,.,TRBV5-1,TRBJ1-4,CASSLGQTEKLFF,TGCGCCAGCAGCTTGGGACAGACAGAAAAACTGTTTTTT
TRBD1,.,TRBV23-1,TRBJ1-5,CASSQSAGGDQPQHF,TGCGCCAGCAGTCAATCGGCAGGGGGAGACCAGCCCCAGCATTTT
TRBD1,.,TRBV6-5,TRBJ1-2,CASRKDSQGRSTF,TGTGCCAGCAGGAAGGACTCACAGGGGCGCTCCACCTTC
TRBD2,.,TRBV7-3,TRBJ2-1,CASSLRVVGGSHSYNEQFF,TGTGCCAGCAGCTTAAGAGTGGTCGGCGGGAGCCACTCCTACAATGAGCAGTTCTTC
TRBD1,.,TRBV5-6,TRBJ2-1,CASSPWGQVNNEQFF,TGTGCCAGCAGCCCTTGGGGACAGGTCAACAATGAGCAGTTCTTC
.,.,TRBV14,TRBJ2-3,CASSQGGRGNIDTQYF,TGTGCCAGCAGCCAAGGAGGAAGAGGGAACATCGATACGCAGTATTTT
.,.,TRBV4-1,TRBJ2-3,CASSPGTDTQYF,TGCGCCAGCAGCCCGGGCACAGATACGCAGTATTTT
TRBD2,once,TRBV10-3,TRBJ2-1,CAIKTSGENNEQFF,TGTGCCATCAAGACTAGCGGGGAAAACAATGAGCAGTTCTTC
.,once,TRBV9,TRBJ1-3,CASSESQGRPTIYF,TGTGCCAGCAGCGAGTCCCAGGGGCGGCCCACCATATATTTT
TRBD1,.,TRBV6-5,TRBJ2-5,CASSLGQGRQETQYF,TGTGCCAGCAGCCTCGGACAGGGGCGCCAAGAGACCCAGTACTTC
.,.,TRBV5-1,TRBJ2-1,CASSSLYNEQFF,TGCGCCAGCAGCTCTTTATACAATGAGCAGTTCTTC
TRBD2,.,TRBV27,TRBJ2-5,CASSLGLGETQYF,TGTGCCAGCAGTTTGGGACTAGGAGAGACCCAGTACTTC
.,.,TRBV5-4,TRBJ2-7,CASSLDPGNSYEQYF,TGTGCCAGCAGCTTGGATCCGGGTAACTCCTACGAGCAGTACTTC
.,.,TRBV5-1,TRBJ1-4,CASKTGLTNEKLFF,TGCGCCAGCAAAACAGGGCTTACTAATGAAAAACTGTTTTTT
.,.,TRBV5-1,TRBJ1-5,CASSLGGGINQPQHF,TGCGCCAGCAGCTTGGGAGGAGGGATCAATCAGCCCCAGCATTTT
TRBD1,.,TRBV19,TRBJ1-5,CASSTTGTGQPQHF,TGTGCCAGTAGTACGACAGGGACGGGACAGCCCCAGCATTTT
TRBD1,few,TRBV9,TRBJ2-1,CASSVGQGDYNEQFF,TGTGCCAGCAGCGTAGGACAGGGGGACTACAATGAGCAGTTCTTC
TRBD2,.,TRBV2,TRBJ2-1,CASRVLAGALNEQFF,TGTGCCAGCAGGGTGCTAGCGGGAGCGCTCAATGAGCAGTTCTTC
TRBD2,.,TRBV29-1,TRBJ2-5,CSVAPSGSGETQYF,TGCAGCGTTGCCCCTAGCGGGAGTGGAGAGACCCAGTACTTC
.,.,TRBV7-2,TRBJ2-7,CASSSQGYEQYF,TGTGCCAGCAGTTCTCAGGGCTACGAGCAGTACTTC
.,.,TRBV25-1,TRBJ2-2,CASSEQERTGELFF,TGTGCCAGCAGTGAACAGGAAAGGACCGGGGAGCTGTTTTTT
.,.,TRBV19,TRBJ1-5,CASSPSDSNQPQHF,TGTGCCAGTAGTCCCAGCGATAGCAATCAGCCCCAGCATTTT
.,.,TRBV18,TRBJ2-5,CASSPNSGSQETQYF,TGTGCCAGCTCGCCGAATTCAGGGTCCCAAGAGACCCAGTACTTC
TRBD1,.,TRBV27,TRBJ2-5,CASSLGGTGGTKTQYF,TGTGCCAGCAGTTTAGGGGGGACAGGGGGAACTAAGACCCAGTACTTC
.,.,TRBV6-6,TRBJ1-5,CASSYLGQRSQPQHF,TGTGCCAGCAGTTACTTAGGGCAGCGGTCCCAGCCCCAGCATTTT